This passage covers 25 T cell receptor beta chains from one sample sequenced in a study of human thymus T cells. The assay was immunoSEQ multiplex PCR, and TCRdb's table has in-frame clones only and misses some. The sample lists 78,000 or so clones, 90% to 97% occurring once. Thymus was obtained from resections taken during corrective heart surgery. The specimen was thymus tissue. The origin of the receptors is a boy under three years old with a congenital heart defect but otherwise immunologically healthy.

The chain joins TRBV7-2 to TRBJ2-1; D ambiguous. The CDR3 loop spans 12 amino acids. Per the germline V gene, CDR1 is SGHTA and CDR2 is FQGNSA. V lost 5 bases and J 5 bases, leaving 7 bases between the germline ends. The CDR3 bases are TGTGCCAGCAGCCCGGTCCACAATGAGCAGTTCTTC. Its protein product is CASSPVHNEQFF. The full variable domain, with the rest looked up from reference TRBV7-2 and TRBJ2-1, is GAGVSQSPSNKVTEKGKDVELRCDPISGHTALYWYRQSLGQGLEFLIYFQGNSAPDKSGLPSDRFSAERTGGSVSTLTIQRTQQEDSAVYLCASSPVHNEQFFGPGTRLTVL.

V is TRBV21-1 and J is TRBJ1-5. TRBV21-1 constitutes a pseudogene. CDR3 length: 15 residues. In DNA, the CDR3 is TGTGCCAGCAGCAAAGCGAGGCTCGGCAATCAGCCCCAGCATTTT. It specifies CASSKARLGNQPQHF.

The CDR3 bases are TGTGCCAGCACCCATCCTAACCGGGACAACGCTGGAAACACCATATATTTT. It yields the protein CASTHPNRDNAGNTIYF. The chain uses TRBV7-9 and TRBJ1-3; tentative D call: TRBD1 (6 bases). Germline V lookup: CDR1 SEHNR, CDR2 FQNEAQ (reference sequence). CDR3 length: 17 amino acids. V was trimmed by 7 bases and J by 2 bases, leaving 21 bases between them.

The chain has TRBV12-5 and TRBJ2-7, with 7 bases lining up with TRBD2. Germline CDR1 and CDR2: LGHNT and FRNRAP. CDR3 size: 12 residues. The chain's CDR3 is CASWGGYYEQYF. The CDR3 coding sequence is TGTGCCTCTTGGGGGGGGTACTACGAGCAGTACTTC.

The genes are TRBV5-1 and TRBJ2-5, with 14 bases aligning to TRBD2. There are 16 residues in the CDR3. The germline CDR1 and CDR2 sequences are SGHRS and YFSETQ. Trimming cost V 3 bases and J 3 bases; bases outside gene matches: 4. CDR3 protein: CASSWTSGGYEETQYF. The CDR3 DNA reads TGCGCCAGCAGCTGGACTAGCGGGGGGTATGAAGAGACCCAGTACTTC.

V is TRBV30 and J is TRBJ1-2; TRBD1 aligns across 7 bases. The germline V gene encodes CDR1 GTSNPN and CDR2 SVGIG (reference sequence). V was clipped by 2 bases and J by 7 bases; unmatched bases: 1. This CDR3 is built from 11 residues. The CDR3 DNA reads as TGTGCCTGGAGTCACAGGGGTGGCTACACCTTC. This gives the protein CAWSHRGGYTF.

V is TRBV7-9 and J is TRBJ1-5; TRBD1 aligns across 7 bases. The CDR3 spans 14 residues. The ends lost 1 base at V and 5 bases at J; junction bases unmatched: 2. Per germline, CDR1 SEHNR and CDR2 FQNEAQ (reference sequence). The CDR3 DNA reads TGTGCCAGCAGCTTAGAAGGGACAGATCAGCCCCAGCATTTT. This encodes CASSLEGTDQPQHF.

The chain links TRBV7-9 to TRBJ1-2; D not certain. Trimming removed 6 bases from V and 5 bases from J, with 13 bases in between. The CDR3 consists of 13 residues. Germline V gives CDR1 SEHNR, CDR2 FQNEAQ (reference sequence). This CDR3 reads CASSPREPYGYTF. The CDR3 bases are TGTGCCAGCAGTCCCAGAGAACCGTATGGCTACACCTTC.

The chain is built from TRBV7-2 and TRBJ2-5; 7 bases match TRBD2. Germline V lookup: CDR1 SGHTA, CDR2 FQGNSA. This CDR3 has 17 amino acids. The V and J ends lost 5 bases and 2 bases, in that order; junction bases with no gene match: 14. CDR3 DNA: TGTGCCAGCAGCCTAGTCTGGGGACTACTCCTTCAAGAGACCCAGTACTTC. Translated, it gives CASSLVWGLLLQETQYF. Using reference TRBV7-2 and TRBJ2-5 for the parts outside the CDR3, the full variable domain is GAGVSQSPSNKVTEKGKDVELRCDPISGHTALYWYRQSLGQGLEFLIYFQGNSAPDKSGLPSDRFSAERTGGSVSTLTIQRTQQEDSAVYLCASSLVWGLLLQETQYFGPGTRLLVL.

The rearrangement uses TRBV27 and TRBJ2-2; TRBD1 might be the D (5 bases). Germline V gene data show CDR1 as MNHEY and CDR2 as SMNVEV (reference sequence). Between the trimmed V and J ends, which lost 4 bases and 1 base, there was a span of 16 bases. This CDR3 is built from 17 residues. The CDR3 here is CASSSGPGIRNTGELFF. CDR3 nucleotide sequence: TGTGCCAGCAGTTCCGGGCCAGGGATTCGGAACACCGGGGAGCTGTTTTTT.

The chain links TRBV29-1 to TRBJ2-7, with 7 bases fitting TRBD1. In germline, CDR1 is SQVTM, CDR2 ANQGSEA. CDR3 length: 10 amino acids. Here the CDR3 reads CLGPGGEQYF. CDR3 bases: TGCTTGGGTCCAGGGGGCGAGCAGTACTTC.

The CDR3: CASSPRKDSHPNYGYTF. The CDR3 coding sequence is TGTGCCAGCAGCCCCCGAAAGGACAGTCACCCTAACTATGGCTACACCTTC. The V and J genes are TRBV7-9 and TRBJ1-2; tentatively, D is TRBD1 (6 bases). V shed 5 bases and J shed 0 bases, with 19 bases lying between them. This CDR3 has 17 residues. Germline V gives CDR1 SEHNR, CDR2 FQNEAQ (reference sequence).

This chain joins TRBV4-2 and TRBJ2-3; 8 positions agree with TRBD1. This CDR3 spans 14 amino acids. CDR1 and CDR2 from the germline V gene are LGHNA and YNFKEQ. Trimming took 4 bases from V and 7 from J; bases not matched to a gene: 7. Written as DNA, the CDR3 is TGTGCCAGCAGCCCGAGGACAGGGTTATATACGCAGTATTTT. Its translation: CASSPRTGLYTQYF.

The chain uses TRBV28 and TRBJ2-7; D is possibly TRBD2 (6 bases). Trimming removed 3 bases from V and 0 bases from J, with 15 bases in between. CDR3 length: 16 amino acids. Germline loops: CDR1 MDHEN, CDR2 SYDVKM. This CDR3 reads CASSFPEWGVSYEQYF. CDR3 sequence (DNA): TGTGCCAGCAGTTTTCCGGAGTGGGGGGTCTCCTACGAGCAGTACTTC.

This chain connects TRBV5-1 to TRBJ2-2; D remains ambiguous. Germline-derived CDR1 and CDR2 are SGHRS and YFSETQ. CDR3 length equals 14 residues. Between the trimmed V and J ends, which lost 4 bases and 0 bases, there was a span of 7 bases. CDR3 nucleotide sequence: TGCGCCAGCAGCCCGTACCCGAACACCGGGGAGCTGTTTTTT. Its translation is CASSPYPNTGELFF.

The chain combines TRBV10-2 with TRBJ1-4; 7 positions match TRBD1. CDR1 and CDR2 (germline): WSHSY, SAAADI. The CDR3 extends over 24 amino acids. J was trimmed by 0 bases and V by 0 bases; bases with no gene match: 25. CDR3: CASSESTRVHRGHPVGSTNEKLFF. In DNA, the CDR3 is TGCGCCAGCAGTGAGTCGACACGAGTACATAGGGGGCATCCCGTCGGTTCAACTAATGAAAAACTGTTTTTT.

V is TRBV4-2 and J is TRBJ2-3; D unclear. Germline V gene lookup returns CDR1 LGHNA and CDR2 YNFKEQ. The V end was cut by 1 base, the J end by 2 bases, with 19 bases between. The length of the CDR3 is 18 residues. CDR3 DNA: TGTGCCAGCAGCCAAGCCTCTAACTTCCACGACGCCACAGATACGCAGTATTTT. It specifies CASSQASNFHDATDTQYF.

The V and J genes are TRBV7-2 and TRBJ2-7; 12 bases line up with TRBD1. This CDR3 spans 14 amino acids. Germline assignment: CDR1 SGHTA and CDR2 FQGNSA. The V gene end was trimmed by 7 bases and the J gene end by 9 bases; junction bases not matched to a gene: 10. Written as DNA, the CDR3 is TGTGCCAGCACCCACCCCCGGGACAGGGGGCGGCAGTACTTC. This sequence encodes CASTHPRDRGRQYF.

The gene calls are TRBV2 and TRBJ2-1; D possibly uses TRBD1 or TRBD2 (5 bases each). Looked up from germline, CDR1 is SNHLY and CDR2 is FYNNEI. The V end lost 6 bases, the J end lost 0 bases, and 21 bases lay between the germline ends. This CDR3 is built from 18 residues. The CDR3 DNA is TGTGCCAGCAGGGGGTGGCCTCGGGGCTTGAGCTCCTACAATGAGCAGTTCTTC. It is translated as CASRGWPRGLSSYNEQFF.

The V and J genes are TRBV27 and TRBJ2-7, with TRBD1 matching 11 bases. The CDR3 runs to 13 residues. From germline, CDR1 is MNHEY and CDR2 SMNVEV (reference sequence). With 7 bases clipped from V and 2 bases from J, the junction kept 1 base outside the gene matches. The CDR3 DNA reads TGTGCCAGCAAGGGACAGGGGGCCTACGAGCAGTACTTC. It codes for CASKGQGAYEQYF.

The CDR3 region is CASSEYPTKTQYF. DNA for the CDR3: TGTGCCAGCAGTGAATATCCCACTAAGACCCAGTACTTC. The rearrangement uses TRBV25-1 and TRBJ2-5; no definite D call. Germline V CDR1 and CDR2: MGHDK, SYGVNS. The V end was cut by 0 bases, the J end by 6 bases, with 8 bases between. There are 13 residues in the CDR3.

DNA for the CDR3: TGTGCCAGCAGCTTAGAGGCGGGGGGCACTGAAGCTTTCTTT. It translates to CASSLEAGGTEAFF. The chain joins TRBV7-6 to TRBJ1-1; D perhaps matches TRBD1 (5 bases). The CDR3 covers 14 residues. Germline CDR1 and CDR2: SGHVS and FNYEAQ. V gave up 1 base and J gave up 4 bases, with 10 bases separating them.

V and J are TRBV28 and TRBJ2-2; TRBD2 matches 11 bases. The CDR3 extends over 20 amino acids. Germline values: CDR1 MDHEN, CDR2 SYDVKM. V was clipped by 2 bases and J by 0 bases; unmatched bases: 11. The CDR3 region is CASSLTEDLAGGPNTGELFF. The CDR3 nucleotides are TGTGCCAGCAGTTTAACCGAAGACCTAGCGGGAGGTCCGAACACCGGGGAGCTGTTTTTT. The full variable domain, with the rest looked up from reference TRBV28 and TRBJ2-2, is DVKVTQSSRYLVKRTGEKVFLECVQDMDHENMFWYRQDPGLGLRLIYFSYDVKMKEKGDIPEGYSVSREKKERFSLILESASTNQTSMYLCASSLTEDLAGGPNTGELFFGEGSRLTVL.

The CDR3 region has the DNA TGTGCCAGCAGTTACTCTCGGGGCGCGGAGACCCAGTACTTC. Translating it yields CASSYSRGAETQYF. The chain couples TRBV6-5 to TRBJ2-5; D may match TRBD1 or TRBD2 (5 bases each). V lost 0 bases to trimming and J lost 5 bases, with 10 bases between them. The CDR3 extends over 14 amino acids. Germline V gene lookup returns CDR1 MNHEY and CDR2 SVGAGI.

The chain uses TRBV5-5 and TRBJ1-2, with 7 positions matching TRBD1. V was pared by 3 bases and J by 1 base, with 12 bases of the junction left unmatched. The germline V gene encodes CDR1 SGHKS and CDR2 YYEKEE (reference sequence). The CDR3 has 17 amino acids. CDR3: CASSSQRGRKFNYGYTF. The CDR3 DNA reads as TGTGCCAGCAGCTCCCAGAGGGGGCGGAAATTTAACTATGGCTACACCTTC.